The 9 T cell receptor beta chains below were found in one sample sequenced in a study of OX40 agonist ivuxolimab in advanced cancers. The method was immunoSEQ multiplex PCR; TCRdb's version includes in-frame clones alone and lacks a portion of them. This repertoire shows nearly 110,000 clones, roughly 90% found once; its top ten account for 1% to 1.5%. Sequencing was performed on CD4+ or CD8+ T cells sorted from blood, taken in a trial of the OX40 agonist ivuxolimab. The receptors here all came from an adult with an advanced solid tumor such as melanoma, head and neck, liver or kidney cancer.

The chain uses TRBV6-4 and TRBJ2-3; 8 bases are a match to TRBD1. Germline trimming cut 4 bases from V and 2 bases from J; bases unmatched to any gene: 2. The V gene's germline CDR1 is MRHNA and CDR2 SNTAGT. The CDR3 has 14 amino acids. The CDR3 protein is CASSVDRATDTQYF. DNA of the CDR3: TGTGCCAGCAGTGTGGACAGGGCCACAGATACGCAGTATTTT.

This clone has a single count. The J gene is TRBJ2-5, the V gene TRBV2; possibly TRBD2 for D (5 bases). V shed 4 bases and J shed 0 bases, with 12 bases lying between them. The CDR3 spans 15 residues. Germline assignment: CDR1 SNHLY and CDR2 FYNNEI. CDR3 in DNA: TGTGCCAGCAGTGTATTGTTAGCGCACCAAGAGACCCAGTACTTC. Translated: CASSVLLAHQETQYF.

V usage is TRBV11-2 and J usage is TRBJ1-2, with TRBD1 matching over 8 bases. Germline lookup yields CDR1 SGHAT and CDR2 FQNNGV. The CDR3 consists of 16 residues. With 1 base clipped from V and 1 base from J, the junction kept 5 bases outside the gene matches. For the CDR3, the DNA is TGTGCCAGCAGCTTAGCACTCAGGGGGCTTAACTATGGCTACACCTTC. Its translation: CASSLALRGLNYGYTF.

This chain links TRBV5-6 with TRBJ1-2; no definite D call. CDR3 length: 17 amino acids. Germline-derived CDR1 and CDR2 are SGHDT and YYEEEE. V shed 3 bases and J shed 7 bases, with 25 bases lying between them. This chain's CDR3 is CASSSTPEVGRSGGYTF. The DNA of the CDR3 is TGTGCCAGCAGCTCGACCCCGGAAGTGGGCAGGTCCGGTGGCTACACCTTC. Full variable domain (rest looked up from reference TRBV5-6 and TRBJ1-2): DAGVTQSPTHLIKTRGQQVTLRCSPKSGHDTVSWYQQALGQGPQFIFQYYEEEERQRGNFPDRFSGHQFPNYSSELNVNALLLGDSALYLCASSSTPEVGRSGGYTFGSGTRLTVV.

This chain uses TRBV29-1 with TRBJ2-5; possibly TRBD1 for D (6 bases). CDR3 length equals 14 residues. CDR1 SQVTM and CDR2 ANQGSEA come from the germline V gene. V lost 6 bases and J 1 base, leaving 15 bases between the germline ends. The CDR3 spells CSVSRGTRQETQYF. CDR3 DNA: TGCAGCGTCTCCAGGGGAACTCGCCAAGAGACCCAGTACTTC. Full variable domain (outside the CDR3, taken from reference TRBV29-1 and TRBJ2-5): SAVISQKPSRDICQRGTSLTIQCQVDSQVTMMFWYRQQPGQSLTLIATANQGSEATYESGFVIDKFPISRPNLTFSTLTVSNMSPEDSSIYLCSVSRGTRQETQYFGPGTRLLVL.

The CDR3 here is CASQALGTSGTDTQYF. The CDR3 DNA reads TGTGCCAGTCAAGCCCTCGGGACTAGCGGCACAGATACGCAGTATTTT. The chain uses TRBV19 and TRBJ2-3, with 10 bases identical to TRBD2. The CDR3 has 16 amino acids. J lost 1 base, V lost 8 bases, and 9 bases had no gene match. Germline values: CDR1 LNHDA, CDR2 SQIVND (reference sequence).

This rearrangement joins TRBV11-3 to TRBJ2-1; TRBD1 aligns across 7 bases. The CDR3 runs 14 residues. V was pared by 5 bases and J by 5 bases, with 6 bases of the junction left unmatched. CDR1 and CDR2 from the germline V gene are SGHNT and YENEEA. CDR3 nucleotides: TGTGCCAGCAGCCCCGGACAGGCGAACAATGAGCAGTTCTTC. This codes for CASSPGQANNEQFF. Complete variable domain (other parts from reference TRBV11-3 and TRBJ2-1): EAGVVQSPRYKIIEKKQPVAFWCNPISGHNTLYWYLQNLGQGPELLIRYENEEAVDDSQLPKDRFSAERLKGVDSTLKIQPAELGDSAVYLCASSPGQANNEQFFGPGTRLTVL.

The chain employs TRBV27 and TRBJ1-1, with 12 positions matching TRBD1. CDR1 and CDR2 (germline): MNHEY, SMNVEV (reference sequence). The CDR3 sequence is 18 residues long. Unmatched junction bases numbered 9, after V lost 3 bases and J lost 1 base. This CDR3 is CASSLGQGARGWNTEAFF. The CDR3 DNA sequence: TGTGCCAGCAGTTTGGGACAGGGGGCGAGAGGGTGGAACACTGAAGCTTTCTTT.

V gene TRBV28 combines with J gene TRBJ1-1, with TRBD1 identical over 8 bases. Per the germline V gene, CDR1 is MDHEN and CDR2 is SYDVKM. The CDR3 spans 12 residues. Losses at the gene ends were 5 bases for V and 13 bases for J; bases not matched to a gene: 9. The CDR3 here is CASSTPPDRGFF. The CDR3, as DNA: TGTGCCAGCAGTACCCCGCCCGACAGGGGTTTCTTT.